This passage covers 8 T cell receptor beta chains from one sample sequenced in a study of T-cell memory formation after mild COVID-19. MiXCR, applied by TCRdb to the 5' RACE reads, yields one record per CDR3 protein. Here the sample spans roughly 450,000 distinct CDR3 sequences, 15% to 20% being singletons. Input material: PBMCs or a T cell subset sorted from them (not recorded which). The receptors here all came from an adult woman who had mild COVID-19 (a few samples of this study predate the infection). Cell type and time point are not known.

Here the CDR3 reads CSAPQGKTETQYF. In DNA form, the CDR3 reads TGCAGTGCCCCCCAGGGGAAGACAGAGACCCAGTACTTC. The chain has TRBV20-1 and TRBJ2-5; the D gene is possibly TRBD1 (6 bases). The CDR3 consists of 13 residues. The germline V gene has CDR1 DFQATT and CDR2 SNEGSKA (reference sequence). V lost 6 bases and J 4 bases, leaving 15 bases between the germline ends.

J is TRBJ2-3 and V is TRBV12-3 or TRBV12-4; TRBD1 matches 10 bases. CDR3 length: 15 residues. Trimming cost V 3 bases and J 2 bases; bases outside gene matches: 2. The CDR3 region has the DNA TGTGCCAGCAGTTTCGGGACAGGGGACACAGATACGCAGTATTTT. Its protein product is CASSFGTGDTDTQYF.

The chain employs TRBV24-1 and TRBJ1-1; possible D gene TRBD1, 6 bases. The length of the CDR3 is 15 residues. Trimming took 2 bases from V and 2 from J, leaving 11 bases between them. Per germline, CDR1 KGHDR and CDR2 SFDVKD. DNA of the CDR3: TGTGCCACCAGTGATTCGGGCAGGGGCAACACTGAAGCTTTCTTT. Translating it yields CATSDSGRGNTEAFF.

The gene calls are TRBV24-1 and TRBJ2-7; the match to TRBD2 covers 10 bases. V gave up 10 bases and J gave up 1 base; unmatched junction bases: 9. This CDR3 has 15 amino acids. Germline V lookup: CDR1 KGHDR, CDR2 SFDVKD. DNA of the CDR3: TGTGCCACGAGCAAGGGACTAGCGTCATCCTACGAGCAGTACTTC. It specifies CATSKGLASSYEQYF.

The J gene is TRBJ1-4, the V gene TRBV30; TRBD1 might be the D (5 bases). CDR1 is GTSNPN and CDR2 is SVGIG in the germline V gene (reference sequence). The CDR3 is 16 amino acids. The V and J ends lost 4 bases and 6 bases respectively, with 21 bases between them. CDR3 residues: CAWKALGVQAYEKLFF. The CDR3 DNA reads TGTGCCTGGAAGGCATTGGGGGTACAGGCTTATGAAAAACTGTTTTTT.

The sample holds a few counts of this clonotype. The genes are TRBV7-2 and TRBJ2-3, with 9 nucleotides matching TRBD2. The germline V gene has CDR1 SGHTA and CDR2 FQGNSA. V was clipped by 5 bases and J by 3 bases; unmatched bases: 6. The CDR3 runs 15 residues. The CDR3 loop reads CASSARLAGTDTQYF. CDR3 sequence (DNA): TGTGCCAGCAGCGCCCGTCTAGCGGGGACAGATACGCAGTATTTT. Supplemented by reference TRBV7-2 and TRBJ2-3, the full variable domain reads GAGVSQSPSNKVTEKGKDVELRCDPISGHTALYWYRQSLGQGLEFLIYFQGNSAPDKSGLPSDRFSAERTGGSVSTLTIQRTQQEDSAVYLCASSARLAGTDTQYFGPGTRLTVL.

Many counts were recorded for this clonotype. V usage is TRBV4-3 and J usage is TRBJ2-7; TRBD2 matches at 9 bases. The length of the CDR3 is 18 residues. V lost 1 base to trimming and J lost 2 bases; unmatched junction nucleotides: 12. Germline assignment: CDR1 LGHNA and CDR2 YSLEER. The CDR3 here is CASSQGPSSGTSAYEQYF. CDR3 nucleotides: TGCGCCAGCAGCCAAGGCCCGTCTAGCGGGACCAGCGCCTACGAGCAGTACTTC.

The CDR3 spells CASSQASGDRWETQYF. The CDR3 coding sequence is TGTGCCAGCAGCCAAGCTAGCGGGGACAGGTGGGAGACCCAGTACTTC. The chain has TRBV3-1 and TRBJ2-5, with TRBD2 as a possible D gene (9 bases). The CDR3 totals 16 residues. Trimming stripped 1 base from V and 5 bases from J, with 17 bases between. In germline, CDR1 is LGHDT, CDR2 YNNKEL (reference sequence).